The rows below give T cell receptor beta chains drawn from one sample of a study of monozygotic twins with inflammatory bowel disease. TCRdb re-called the 5' RACE reads and gives one entry per CDR3 protein, without DNA. Its clone listing holds 200,000 to 250,000 distinct CDR3 sequences. The sequencing sample was made of blood. These receptors all come from a human donor with ulcerative colitis or Crohn's disease, or a healthy co-twin of an affected twin (not recorded which). Both conserved end residues are part of each CDR3. Each record gives: J gene, V gene, CDR3 protein.

>TRBJ1-1|TRBV20-1
CSAGTFTGPLNTEAFF
>TRBJ2-1|TRBV7-6
CASSSSGGSQAYNEQFF
>TRBJ2-5|TRBV7-2
CASNYAGGAQETQYF
>TRBJ2-7|TRBV7-2
CASSFGSTGYEQYF
>TRBJ1-1|TRBV5-1
CASSLEGESTEAFF
>TRBJ2-7|TRBV19
CASSSAAGGYEQYF
>TRBJ1-3|TRBV4-3
CASSPSSRISGNTIYF
>TRBJ2-3|TRBV7-2
CASSLSQLSTDTQYF
>TRBJ2-2|TRBV6-5
CASSYIAGGLNTGELFF
>TRBJ1-5|TRBV5-5
CASSLEGRQGIQPQHF
>TRBJ2-1|TRBV6-2/TRBV6-3
CASSADYFYNEQFF
>TRBJ1-5|TRBV27
CASSQGSGNQPQHF
>TRBJ1-4|TRBV20-1
CSARVGSIEKLFF
>TRBJ2-7|TRBV7-6
CASSTRQGFASYEQYF
>TRBJ2-7|TRBV27
CASSPKGRGSGGLYEQYF
>TRBJ1-1|TRBV10-3
CAISEGVMNTEAFF
>TRBJ2-1|TRBV7-3
CASSLRGAGEQFF
>TRBJ2-3|TRBV30
CAWTSTGTSGEPDTQYF
>TRBJ2-1|TRBV20-1
CSATRTSGEYNEQFF
>TRBJ2-5|TRBV7-2
CASSLAGTGRETQYF
>TRBJ2-1|TRBV28
CASSLSQGGYEQFF
>TRBJ2-3|TRBV7-9
CASSWLRTGDTDTQYF
>TRBJ2-5|TRBV6-5
CASSYLVAQYF
>TRBJ2-7|TRBV20-1
CSARKSGSGEQYF
>TRBJ1-2|TRBV19
CASSTAGGGYTF
>TRBJ2-7|TRBV27
CASSYASSYEQYF
>TRBJ2-3|TRBV7-2
CASSLASTDTQYF